The rows below give T cell receptor beta chains drawn from one sample of a study of T cell responses to AZD1222 COVID-19 vaccine. Generated by immunoSEQ multiplex PCR, the TCRdb table keeps only in-frame clones and is missing some. Altogether around 140,000 clones are present, 90% to 95% being singletons, with the ten largest covering 3.8%. Sequencing used peripheral blood, obtained 28 days after the second AZD1222 dose. The receptors stem from an adult who received the AZD1222 COVID-19 vaccine. Both conserved end residues are part of each CDR3. D genes are given only for firm matches. Clone size is not always given. Where it is, it says once, few, many or a class for expanded clones.

>.|TRBV4-1|.|TRBJ2-2
TGCGCCAGCAGCCAAGTTAGGATTCAGAACACCGGGGAGCTGTTTTTT
CASSQVRIQNTGELFF
>.|TRBV30|TRBD1|TRBJ1-2
TGTGCCTGGAGTGCCTCGACAGGGGGCGGATATGGCTACACCTTC
CAWSASTGGGYGYTF
>.|TRBV6-6|TRBD1|TRBJ2-2
TGTGCCAAGGGACAGATAGACACCGGGGAGCTGTTTTTT
CAKGQIDTGELFF
>.|TRBV21-1|.|TRBJ1-2
TGTGCCAGCAGCAAAGTCGCGGGACAGGGGTCTAACTATGGCTACACCTTC
CASSKVAGQGSNYGYTF
>.|TRBV5-1|TRBD2|TRBJ2-1
TGCGCCAGCGCCGGGAGGACTAGGAAATACAATGAGCAGTTCTTC
CASAGRTRKYNEQFF
>.|TRBV9|.|TRBJ1-6
TGTGCCAGCAGCGGGGACTCCTATAATTCACCCCTCCACTTT
CASSGDSYNSPLHF
>.|TRBV24-1|.|TRBJ1-6
TGTGCCGTATTTCGGGGATCAGCTTATAATTCACCCCTCCACTTT
CAVFRGSAYNSPLHF
>.|TRBV5-4|TRBD2|TRBJ2-7
TGTGCCAGCAGCTCAACTAGCGGGCGGTACGAGCAGTACTTC
CASSSTSGRYEQYF
>.|TRBV12-5|.|TRBJ2-2
TGTGCTAGTGGTTTGAGGTTGCAGGATGCGACCGGGGAGCTGTTTTTT
CASGLRLQDATGELFF
>.|TRBV3-1/TRBV3-2|.|TRBJ1-1
TGTGCCAGCAGCCAAACAGGGATGAACACTGAAGCTTTCTTT
CASSQTGMNTEAFF
>.|TRBV19|.|TRBJ1-1
TGTGCCAGTACCCCCTCCCAACACAGGCCCTCTGAAGCTTTCTTT
CASTPSQHRPSEAFF
>.|TRBV3-1/TRBV3-2|TRBD2|TRBJ2-1
TGTGCCAGCAGCCAAGATTCGGGGGGATACGGCAATGAGCAGTTCTTC
CASSQDSGGYGNEQFF
>few|TRBV6-2/TRBV6-3|.|TRBJ2-2
TGTGCCAGCAGCCCGACTGATAGGGAGACCGGGGAGCTGTTTTTT
CASSPTDRETGELFF
>.|TRBV18|.|TRBJ1-2
TGTGCCAGCTCACCCGGAGGCTATGGCTACACCTTC
CASSPGGYGYTF
>.|TRBV5-1|.|TRBJ1-1
TGCGCCAGCAGCCCCGCCGAACAGCGATGGGGGAACACTGAAGCTTTCTTT
CASSPAEQRWGNTEAFF
>.|TRBV30|.|TRBJ2-3
TGTGCCTGGAGGAGCGGAGCAGGGGTATTAGATACGCAGTATTTT
CAWRSGAGVLDTQYF
>.|TRBV5-1|.|TRBJ2-6
TGCGCCAGCCGAGCTGAGGGGCGCTCTGGGGCCAACGTCCTGACTTTC
CASRAEGRSGANVLTF
>.|TRBV2|.|TRBJ1-5
TGTGCCAGCAAAAGGGGGTACGTCGAGCCCCAGCATTTT
CASKRGYVEPQHF
>.|TRBV5-4|.|TRBJ2-3
TGTGCCAGCAGCAAGGGCCGGGGCCCGGTTTTGAGGCAGTATTTT
CASSKGRGPVLRQYF
>.|TRBV5-6|.|TRBJ1-5
TGTGCCAGCAGCTTGGTGAATAGCAATCAGCCCCAGCATTTT
CASSLVNSNQPQHF
>once|TRBV9|.|TRBJ1-1
TGTGCCAGCAGCGGAGTGACCACTGAAGCTTTCTTT
CASSGVTTEAFF
>.|TRBV25-1|.|TRBJ1-2
TGTGCCAGCAGTGAATATATCCTGGGGTCCGGCTGGGGCTACACCTTC
CASSEYILGSGWGYTF
>.|TRBV24-1|.|TRBJ2-2
TGTGCCACCAGTGTGCGGGGAGACCCGAACACCGGGGAGCTGTTTTTT
CATSVRGDPNTGELFF
>.|TRBV5-6|.|TRBJ2-3
TGTGCCAGCAGCTTGTCAGCGCAGAGCACAGATACGCAGTATTTT
CASSLSAQSTDTQYF
>.|TRBV9|.|TRBJ1-2
TGTGCCAGCAGGCCGACTTGGAATGGCTACACCTTC
CASRPTWNGYTF
>.|TRBV24-1|.|TRBJ2-1
TGTGCCACCAGCCCTTCAAACAATGAGCAGTTCTTC
CATSPSNNEQFF
>.|TRBV11-3|TRBD1|TRBJ2-7
TGTGCCAGCAGCCTGGACAGGGGCAGGGCGAGGGAGCAGTACTTC
CASSLDRGRAREQYF
>.|TRBV5-6|.|TRBJ1-1
TGTGCCAGCAGCTACGCGGGCCAGGGCAACACTGAAGCTTTCTTT
CASSYAGQGNTEAFF